A single sample is the source of the 2 T cell receptor beta chains below, sequenced in a study of cytomegalovirus exposure and HLA in healthy donors. TCRdb's copy holds only in-frame clones and misses some; the assay was immunoSEQ multiplex PCR. The data show 150,000 to 200,000 clones, with less than 90% seen just once and approximately 5% held by the top ten. The sequenced material came from PBMCs. The source of these receptors is a woman under 40 in good health and CMV-seronegative.

The V call is TRBV4-2, the J call TRBJ1-2; possibly TRBD1 for D (5 bases). CDR1 is LGHNA, CDR2 YNFKEQ, per germline. V was clipped by 0 bases and J by 5 bases, with 13 bases between them. The CDR3 is 15 residues long. The CDR3 loop is CASSQELGESYGYTF. In DNA form, the CDR3 reads TGTGCCAGCAGCCAAGAGCTGGGGGAATCGTATGGCTACACCTTC.

The V call is TRBV5-6, the J call TRBJ1-1; unclear D gene. The CDR3 is 14 amino acids. Per the germline V gene, CDR1 is SGHDT and CDR2 is YYEEEE. V lost 0 bases and J lost 3, with 9 bases in between. The CDR3 region is CASSLGRPDTEAFF. For the CDR3, the DNA is TGTGCCAGCAGCTTGGGCCGACCGGACACTGAAGCTTTCTTT.